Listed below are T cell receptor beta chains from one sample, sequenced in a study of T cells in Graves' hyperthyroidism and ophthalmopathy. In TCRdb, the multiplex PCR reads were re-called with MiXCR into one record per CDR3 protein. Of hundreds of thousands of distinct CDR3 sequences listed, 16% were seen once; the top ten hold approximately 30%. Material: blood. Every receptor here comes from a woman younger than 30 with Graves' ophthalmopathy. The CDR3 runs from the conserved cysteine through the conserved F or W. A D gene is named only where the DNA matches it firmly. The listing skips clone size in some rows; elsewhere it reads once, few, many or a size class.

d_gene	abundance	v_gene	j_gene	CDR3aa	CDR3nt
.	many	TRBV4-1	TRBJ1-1	CASSQSMSVNTEAFF	TGCGCCAGCAGCCAATCTATGTCGGTGAACACTGAAGCTTTCTTT
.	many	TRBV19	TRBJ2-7	CASSPEWASYEQYF	TGTGCCAGTAGCCCAGAGTGGGCCTCCTACGAGCAGTACTTC
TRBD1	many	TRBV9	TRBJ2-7	CASSGGTAYEQYF	TGTGCCAGCAGCGGTGGGACAGCGTACGAGCAGTACTTC
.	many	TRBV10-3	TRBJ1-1	CAIRAGRLNEAFF	TGTGCCATCAGGGCAGGGAGGTTGAATGAAGCTTTCTTT
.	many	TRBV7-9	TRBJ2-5	CASSLGGMSGEQETQYF	TGTGCCAGCAGCCTAGGGGGGATGAGCGGGGAACAAGAGACCCAGTACTTC
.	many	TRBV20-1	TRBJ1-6	CSASQRVAAGESPLHF	TGCAGTGCTAGTCAGCGGGTGGCGGCAGGGGAATCACCCCTCCACTTT
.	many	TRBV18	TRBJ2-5	CASSLGAQADQETQYF	TGTGCCAGCTCACTAGGGGCTCAAGCGGACCAAGAGACCCAGTACTTC
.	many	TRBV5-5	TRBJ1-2	CASSLAGGGYTF	TGTGCCAGCAGCTTGGCCGGGGGCGGCTACACCTTC
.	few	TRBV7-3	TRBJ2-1	CASSLDLVSIDEQFF	TGTGCCAGCAGCTTAGATCTAGTTAGTATAGATGAGCAGTTCTTC
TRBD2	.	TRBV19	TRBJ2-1	CASSIGPGLAGGPYNEQFF	TGTGCCAGTAGTATAGGACCCGGACTAGCGGGAGGGCCCTACAATGAGCAGTTCTTC
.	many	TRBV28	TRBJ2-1	CASSFGGLGEQFF	TGTGCCAGCAGTTTCGGGGGGCTAGGGGAGCAGTTCTTC
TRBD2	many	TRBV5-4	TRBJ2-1	CASSPVPGRVYNEQFF	TGTGCCAGCAGCCCTGTTCCCGGGAGGGTCTACAATGAGCAGTTCTTC
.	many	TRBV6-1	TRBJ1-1	CASRLQELNTEAFF	TGTGCCAGCCGATTACAGGAGTTGAACACTGAAGCTTTCTTT
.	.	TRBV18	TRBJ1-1	CASSPSAMNTEAFF	TGTGCCAGCTCACCGTCAGCGATGAACACTGAAGCTTTCTTT
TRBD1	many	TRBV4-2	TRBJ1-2	CASSQEDRDFYGYTF	TGTGCCAGCAGCCAAGAGGACAGGGACTTCTATGGCTACACCTTC
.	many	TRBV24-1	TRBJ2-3	CATSDLSEGDTQYF	TGTGCCACCAGTGATTTGTCTGAGGGCGATACGCAGTATTTT
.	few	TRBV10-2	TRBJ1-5	CASSESGVSNQPQHF	TGCGCCAGCAGTGAGTCTGGGGTTAGCAATCAGCCCCAGCATTTT
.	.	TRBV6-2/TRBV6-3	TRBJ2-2	CASRGFWGSDTGELFF	TGTGCCAGCAGAGGCTTTTGGGGGTCGGACACCGGGGAGCTGTTTTTT
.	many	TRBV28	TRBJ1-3	CASLRPGDPGNTIYF	TGTGCCAGCCTCCGACCAGGGGACCCTGGAAACACCATATATTTT
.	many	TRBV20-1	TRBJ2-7	CSARVSDGDEQYF	TGCAGTGCTAGAGTTTCGGATGGGGACGAGCAGTACTTC
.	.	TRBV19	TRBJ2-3	CASGAASTDTQYF	TGTGCCAGTGGCGCGGCTAGCACAGATACGCAGTATTTT
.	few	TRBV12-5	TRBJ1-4	CASGLDTGEKLFF	TGTGCTAGTGGTTTGGACACAGGTGAAAAACTGTTTTTT
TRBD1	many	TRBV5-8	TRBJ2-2	CASSTNLQGPGELFF	TGTGCCAGCAGCACGAACCTACAGGGGCCCGGGGAGCTGTTTTTT
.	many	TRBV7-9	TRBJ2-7	CASSSNRGLRDEQYF	TGTGCCAGCAGTTCCAATAGAGGGCTTCGCGACGAGCAGTACTTC
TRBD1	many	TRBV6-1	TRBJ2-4	CASSPGQGEGLKNIQYF	TGTGCCAGCAGCCCGGGACAGGGGGAGGGATTGAAAAACATTCAGTACTTC
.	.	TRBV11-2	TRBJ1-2	CASSLAAGVVGGYTF	TGTGCCAGCAGCTTAGCAGCAGGGGTGGTAGGAGGCTACACCTTC
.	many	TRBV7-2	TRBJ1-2	CASSLGFYGYTF	TGTGCCAGCAGCTTAGGGTTCTATGGCTACACCTTC
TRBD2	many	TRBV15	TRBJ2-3	CATSKDVASGGGVADTQYF	TGTGCCACCAGCAAAGACGTGGCTAGCGGGGGGGGAGTCGCAGATACGCAGTATTTT
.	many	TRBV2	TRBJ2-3	CASRAEATDTQYF	TGTGCCAGCAGAGCCGAAGCCACAGATACGCAGTATTTT
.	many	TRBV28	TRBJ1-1	CASSFGGGGGLGEAFF	TGTGCCAGCAGTTTTGGAGGCGGGGGGGGCTTAGGTGAAGCTTTCTTT
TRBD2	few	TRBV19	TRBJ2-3	CATAGGLAGGPDTQYF	TGTGCCACCGCCGGAGGACTAGCGGGGGGGCCAGATACGCAGTATTTT
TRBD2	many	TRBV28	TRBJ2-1	CASSLMAGGFLQSYNEQFF	TGTGCCAGCAGTTTGATGGCGGGAGGGTTTCTCCAATCCTACAATGAGCAGTTCTTC
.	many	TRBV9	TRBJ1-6	CASSPYNSPLHF	TGTGCCAGCAGTCCGTATAATTCACCCCTCCACTTT
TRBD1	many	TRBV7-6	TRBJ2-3	CASSAGQGGTDTQYF	TGTGCCAGCAGCGCGGGACAGGGCGGGACAGATACGCAGTATTTT
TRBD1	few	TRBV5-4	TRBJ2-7	CASSSWDRSSEQYF	TGTGCCAGCAGCTCCTGGGACAGGTCCTCCGAGCAGTACTTC
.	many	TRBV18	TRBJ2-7	CASSRPPYEQYF	TGTGCCAGCTCACGTCCCCCCTACGAGCAGTACTTC
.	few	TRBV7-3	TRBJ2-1	CASSLGNRVDEQFF	TGTGCCAGCAGCTTAGGAAATAGAGTGGATGAGCAGTTCTTC
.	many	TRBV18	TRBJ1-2	CASSPSDSRGYTF	TGTGCCAGCTCACCTTCGGACAGCAGAGGCTACACCTTC
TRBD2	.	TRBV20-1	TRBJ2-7	CSAKNTFGTSGNSYEQYF	TGCAGTGCTAAGAACACATTTGGGACTAGCGGAAACTCCTACGAGCAGTACTTC
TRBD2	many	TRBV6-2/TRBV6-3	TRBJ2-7	CASSYSRTSGSYEQYF	TGTGCCAGCAGTTACTCACGGACTAGCGGGTCCTACGAGCAGTACTTC
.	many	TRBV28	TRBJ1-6	CASSRRGIMFSPLHF	TGTGCCAGCAGTCGGCGTGGGATAATGTTTTCACCCCTCCACTTT
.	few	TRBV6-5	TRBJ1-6	CASSYSSSNSPLHF	TGTGCCAGCAGTTACTCGAGTAGTAATTCACCCCTCCACTTT
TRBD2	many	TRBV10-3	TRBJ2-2	CAISLAGVDTGELFF	TGTGCCATCAGTCTAGCGGGAGTGGACACCGGGGAGCTGTTTTTT
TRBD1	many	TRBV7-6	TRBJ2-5	CASSFSRDRRYQETQYF	TGTGCCAGCAGCTTCAGCCGGGACAGGAGGTACCAAGAGACCCAGTACTTC
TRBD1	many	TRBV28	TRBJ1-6	CASSPPGQGARSPLHF	TGTGCCAGCAGTCCTCCGGGACAGGGAGCTCGTTCACCCCTCCACTTT
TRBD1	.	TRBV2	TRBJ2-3	CASSATGVKTDTQYF	TGTGCCAGCAGCGCGACAGGGGTCAAGACAGATACGCAGTATTTT
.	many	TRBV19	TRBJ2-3	CASSLKSDSRADTQYF	TGTGCCAGTAGTTTAAAGTCGGACTCACGCGCAGATACGCAGTATTTT
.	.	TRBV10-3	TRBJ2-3	CAIGSTDTQYF	TGTGCCATCGGAAGCACAGATACGCAGTATTTT
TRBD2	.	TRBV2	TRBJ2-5	CASNPQRGETQYF	TGTGCCAGCAATCCTCAGCGGGGAGAGACCCAGTACTTC
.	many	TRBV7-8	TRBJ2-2	CASSFSSIGELFF	TGTGCCAGCAGCTTTAGTTCTATAGGGGAGCTGTTTTTT
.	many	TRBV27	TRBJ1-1	CASSLVGRRLGINAAFF	TGTGCCAGCAGTTTAGTAGGTCGTCGTCTAGGCATTAATGCAGCTTTCTTT
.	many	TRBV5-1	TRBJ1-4	CASSRAGENEKLFF	TGCGCCAGCTCGAGGGCAGGGGAGAATGAAAAACTGTTTTTT
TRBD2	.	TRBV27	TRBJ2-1	CASSSSGTNNEQFF	TGTGCCAGCAGTTCTAGCGGGACGAACAATGAGCAGTTCTTC
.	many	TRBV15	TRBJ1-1	CATRETGNTEAFF	TGTGCCACCAGGGAGACAGGGAACACTGAAGCTTTCTTT
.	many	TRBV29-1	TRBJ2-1	CSVGGLRTNNEQFF	TGCAGCGTTGGGGGACTCCGAACTAACAATGAGCAGTTCTTC